This TCR beta chain originates from a study of blood T cells in healthy people across ages. V was cut by 0 bases and J by 7 bases, with 13 bases left in between. This CDR3 is 15 amino acids long. Germline-derived CDR1 and CDR2 are MGHRA and YSYEKL. To note about this clonotype: Its target is unknown.

Together with a sample-barcoded 5' primer, a J-beta primer mix was included in a second PCR lasting about 7 to 11 cycles. TCRdb used MiXCR to reprocess the 5' RACE reads, holding one entry per CDR3 protein. The sample records 650,000 to 1,000,000 distinct CDR3 sequences, roughly 35% being singletons. Study-level results: A roughly linear fall in TCR beta diversity per million T cells was seen with increasing age.

The sequencing sample was made of blood. This clonotype was sampled from a man aged 18 to 35 in good health. This chain joins TRBV4-1 and TRBJ1-5; D unclear. CDR3: CASSQDAGLGQPQHF. The CDR3 coding sequence is TGCGCCAGCAGCCAAGATGCTGGCCTAGGACAGCCCCAGCATTTT.